A single sample is the source of the 4 T cell receptor beta chains below, sequenced in a study of shared clonotypes between healthy human individuals. CD8 cells regarded as naive lacked CD45RO, were positively chosen for CCR7, and omitted terminally differentiated effector memory CD45RA+ cells. TCRdb's table, derived via immunoSEQ multiplex PCR, lists solely in-frame clones and lacks some. This sample has more than 2 million clones, with about 95% found just once. The sample taken for sequencing was naive CD8+ T cells sorted from blood. The receptors were sampled from a man younger than 35 in good health.

The J gene is TRBJ2-5, the V gene TRBV10-3; weak D call: TRBD2 (5 bases). The CDR3 spans 14 residues. The germline V gene encodes CDR1 ENHRY and CDR2 SYGVKD. Trimming left V 3 bases short and J 5 bases short, with 13 bases between. The CDR3 loop is CAISDSRDTETQYF. As DNA, the CDR3 is TGTGCCATCAGTGATTCGAGGGATACGGAGACCCAGTACTTC.

The rearrangement joins TRBV4-1 to TRBJ2-2; 7 bases map to TRBD2. Germline V gene data show CDR1 as MGHRA and CDR2 as YSYEKL. CDR3 size: 15 residues. V gave up 2 bases and J gave up 4 bases; unmatched junction bases: 4. The CDR3 DNA reads TGCGCCAGCAGCCAAAATTCGGGGGGCACCGGGGAGCTGTTTTTT. Its translation: CASSQNSGGTGELFF.

The chain combines TRBV29-1 with TRBJ2-7, with D possibly being TRBD1 (6 bases). Looked up from germline, CDR1 is SQVTM and CDR2 is ANQGSEA. The CDR3 sequence is 17 residues long. V was cut by 1 base and J by 6 bases, with 25 bases left in between. The CDR3 sequence is CSVEVFRLPGDYFEQYF. DNA of the CDR3: TGCAGCGTTGAAGTATTCCGCCTCCCAGGGGATTATTTCGAGCAGTACTTC.

The rearrangement uses TRBV18 and TRBJ2-2, with a tentative D call TRBD2 (6 bases). The CDR3 consists of 15 residues. Germline V CDR1 and CDR2: KGHSH, LQKENI. V was pared by 2 bases and J by 5 bases, with 12 bases between. The CDR3 is CASSPVPGRTGELFF. The CDR3, as DNA: TGTGCCAGCTCACCAGTTCCGGGGAGGACCGGGGAGCTGTTTTTT.